This T cell receptor (beta chain) comes out of a study of spatial heterogeneity in lung cancer. Background on the study: Any follow-up PBMC samples that were available went on to be sequenced, and the median time to follow-up was two to three years after resection. In raw reads, more than 9.5 appearances on average were recorded for each unique TCR and UMI combination.

This clonotype is termed medium-sized. Individually, TCR cDNA molecules were each labelled with a unique molecular identifier. A single record per CDR3 protein comes from TCRdb applying MiXCR to the 5' RACE reads. The sample has 25,000 to 35,000 distinct CDR3 sequences; over 5% are singletons. The time point is: blood at routine non-recurrence follow-up after resection. Whole RNA from tumor, nontumor lung or frozen PBMC was sequenced unsorted. This sequence was found in a female donor with early-stage non-small cell lung cancer. The sequencing used PBMCs, collected at follow-up.

CDR3 region: CSGGGASEQYF. The DNA of the CDR3 is TGCAGCGGCGGGGGGGCCTCCGAGCAGTACTTC. The chain links TRBV29-1 to TRBJ2-7, with 9 bases lining up with TRBD2. V lost 7 bases and J lost 6; bases outside the gene matches: 4. The CDR3 extends over 11 amino acids. Per germline, CDR1 SQVTM and CDR2 ANQGSEA.